Shown below are 5 T cell receptor beta chains from a single sample sequenced in a study of blood T cell repertoires in COVID-19. Assay: immunoSEQ multiplex PCR; the TCRdb copy retains only in-frame clones and omits some. The table lists around 250,000 clones, 82% of them singletons. The sequenced sample consisted of PBMCs or T cells enriched from blood (not recorded which). The source is a man aged 35 to 55 who had been exposed to COVID-19.

The rearrangement uses TRBV6-1 and TRBJ1-4, with no clear D. V gave up 3 bases and J gave up 4 bases, with 12 bases separating them. In germline, CDR1 is MNHNS, CDR2 SASEGT. The CDR3 is made up of 15 amino acids. DNA of the CDR3: TGTGCCAGCAGTGAGACCCGGGAACGTAATGAAAAACTGTTTTTT. Protein: CASSETRERNEKLFF.

The table lists this clone with a count of one. V is TRBV10-1 and J is TRBJ1-2, with 9 positions matching TRBD1. The CDR3 sequence is 15 residues long. Trimming at V came to 6 bases and at J to 2 bases, leaving 7 bases not matched to a gene. Per germline, CDR1 WNHNN and CDR2 SYGVQD (reference sequence). As DNA, the CDR3 is TGCGCCAGCAGCGACGGGACAGGGCCCAACTATGGCTACACCTTC. The encoded protein is CASSDGTGPNYGYTF.

The J gene is TRBJ2-2, the V gene TRBV19; D perhaps matches TRBD2 (5 bases). This CDR3 comprises 15 residues. Germline assignment: CDR1 LNHDA and CDR2 SQIVND (reference sequence). With 6 bases removed from V and 7 bases from J, the gap between germline ends came to 18 bases. CDR3 region: CASRATWEFDGELFF. CDR3 nucleotides: TGTGCCAGTAGGGCTACGTGGGAGTTTGACGGGGAGCTGTTTTTT.

V is TRBV24-1 and J is TRBJ1-1; D remains unclear. The CDR3 is 13 amino acids. Germline loops: CDR1 KGHDR, CDR2 SFDVKD. V lost 4 bases and J lost 4, with 9 bases in between. The CDR3 sequence: CATSDSLGTEAFF. CDR3 coding DNA: TGTGCCACCAGTGACTCACTCGGCACTGAAGCTTTCTTT.

This chain uses TRBV19 with TRBJ2-7; 8 nucleotides match TRBD1. Germline-derived CDR1 and CDR2 are LNHDA and SQIVND (reference sequence). The CDR3 contains 15 residues. The trim removed 4 bases at V and 3 bases at J, leaving 8 bases unmatched. The CDR3 is CASSKGQVVGYEQYF. The CDR3 nucleotides read TGTGCCAGTAGTAAGGGACAGGTGGTCGGCTACGAGCAGTACTTC.